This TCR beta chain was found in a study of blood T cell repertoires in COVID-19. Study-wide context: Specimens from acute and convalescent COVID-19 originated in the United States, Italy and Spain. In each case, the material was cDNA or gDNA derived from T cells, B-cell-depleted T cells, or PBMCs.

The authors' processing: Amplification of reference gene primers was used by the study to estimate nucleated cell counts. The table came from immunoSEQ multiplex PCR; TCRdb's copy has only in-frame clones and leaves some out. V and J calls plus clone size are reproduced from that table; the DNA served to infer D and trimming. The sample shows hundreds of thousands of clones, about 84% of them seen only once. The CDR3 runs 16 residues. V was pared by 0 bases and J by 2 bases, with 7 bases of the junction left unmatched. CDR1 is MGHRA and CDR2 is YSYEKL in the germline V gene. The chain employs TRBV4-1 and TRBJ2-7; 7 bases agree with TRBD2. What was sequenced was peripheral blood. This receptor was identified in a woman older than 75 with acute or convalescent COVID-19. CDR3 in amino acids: CASSQDRLAATYEQYF. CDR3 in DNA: TGCGCCAGCAGCCAAGATCGTCTAGCGGCCACCTACGAGCAGTACTTC.